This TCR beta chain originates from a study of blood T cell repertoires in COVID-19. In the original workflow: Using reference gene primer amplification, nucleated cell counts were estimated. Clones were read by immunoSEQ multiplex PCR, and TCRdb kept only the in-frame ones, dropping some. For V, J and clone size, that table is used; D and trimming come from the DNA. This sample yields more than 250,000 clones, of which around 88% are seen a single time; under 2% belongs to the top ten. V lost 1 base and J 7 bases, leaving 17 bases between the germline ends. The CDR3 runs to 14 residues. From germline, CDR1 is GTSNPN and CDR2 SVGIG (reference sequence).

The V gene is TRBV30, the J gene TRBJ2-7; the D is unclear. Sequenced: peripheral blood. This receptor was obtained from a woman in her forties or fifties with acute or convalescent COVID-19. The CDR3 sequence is CAWSATRVGEEQYF. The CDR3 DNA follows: TGTGCCTGGAGTGCGACCCGTGTAGGAGAGGAGCAGTACTTC.